These 25 T cell receptor beta chains share one sample of origin, sequenced in a study of PD-L1 blockade in urothelial cancer. Time point given: pretreatment peripheral blood. Some clones are missing from TCRdb's copy, which holds only in-frame ones; the method was immunoSEQ multiplex PCR. The sample lists just under 65,000 clones, roughly four fifths seen once, with roughly 1.6% in the top ten. This sample comprised PBMCs, obtained around atezolizumab (anti-PD-L1) treatment. Receptors originate from a man aged 65 to 85 with urothelial cancer.

The J gene is TRBJ2-7, the V gene TRBV9; 9 bases fit TRBD2. Germline V CDR1 and CDR2: SGDLS, YYNGEE. The trim removed 0 bases at V and 3 bases at J, leaving 4 bases unmatched. This CDR3 comprises 15 residues. Here the CDR3 DNA reads TGTGCCAGCAGCGTAGAGGCGGGAGGGGGCTACGAGCAGTACTTC. This codes for CASSVEAGGGYEQYF. The variable domain in full, with the rest retrieved from reference TRBV9 and TRBJ2-7, is DSGVTQTPKHLITATGQRVTLRCSPRSGDLSVYWYQQSLDQGLQFLIQYYNGEERAKGNILERFSAQQFPDLHSELNLSSLELGDSALYFCASSVEAGGGYEQYFGPGTRLTVT.

The chain recombines TRBV5-1 with TRBJ2-1; 8 nucleotides line up with TRBD2. Germline trimming cut 4 bases from V and 0 bases from J; bases unmatched to any gene: 3. Per germline, CDR1 SGHRS and CDR2 YFSETQ. This CDR3 spans 15 amino acids. The CDR3 DNA reads as TGCGCCAGCAGCCAAAGCGGGAGCTCCTACAATGAGCAGTTCTTC. Protein sequence: CASSQSGSSYNEQFF.

This CDR3 reads CASSLDRGNTQYF. The CDR3 DNA is TGTGCCAGCAGCTTGGACAGGGGAAATACGCAGTATTTT. J is TRBJ2-3 and V is TRBV11-3; 9 bases are shared with TRBD1. The germline gives CDR1 SGHNT, CDR2 YENEEA. V shed 3 bases and J 7 bases; nucleotides not matched to a gene: 2. This CDR3 contains 13 residues.

The chain has TRBV27 and TRBJ1-4; D is unclear. V dropped 5 bases and J dropped 4 bases, with 14 bases sitting between them. Germline CDR1 MNHEY, CDR2 SMNVEV (reference sequence). This CDR3 comprises 15 residues. CDR3 DNA: TGTGCCAGCAGTGGTAAGGGTGCGGGTAATGAAAAACTGTTTTTT. Protein product: CASSGKGAGNEKLFF.

The chain couples TRBV11-2 to TRBJ2-3; TRBD2 matches at 7 bases. Germline V gene lookup returns CDR1 SGHAT and CDR2 FQNNGV. With 5 bases clipped from V and 3 bases from J, the junction kept 8 bases outside the gene matches. CDR3 length: 15 amino acids. CDR3 loop: CASSHLDGGTDTQYF. DNA of the CDR3: TGTGCCAGCAGCCATCTCGACGGGGGGACAGATACGCAGTATTTT.

The chain links TRBV9 to TRBJ2-7; D is uncertain. Germline V gene sequence: CDR1 SGDLS, CDR2 YYNGEE. The CDR3 is 11 residues long. V was cut by 7 bases and J by 2 bases, with 7 bases left in between. CDR3 amino acids: CASRQAYEQYF. CDR3 in DNA: TGTGCCAGCCGCCAGGCCTACGAGCAGTACTTC.

The count of this clone is one. The chain couples TRBV6-1 to TRBJ2-1; 7 bases align to TRBD2. Germline-derived CDR1 and CDR2 are MNHNS and SASEGT. The CDR3 covers 14 residues. V lost 7 bases to trimming and J lost 9 bases; unmatched junction nucleotides: 12. In DNA form, the CDR3 reads TGTGCCAGCACCCTGGGGAGGGGATCGGGTGAGCAGTTCTTC. It specifies CASTLGRGSGEQFF.

V usage is TRBV27 and J usage is TRBJ2-7, with D hard to call. V was cut by 0 bases and J by 1 base, with 13 bases left in between. The V gene's germline CDR1 is MNHEY and CDR2 SMNVEV (reference sequence). The CDR3 has 16 amino acids. The chain's CDR3 is CASSLSYSQASYEQYF. CDR3 DNA sequence: TGTGCCAGCAGTTTATCGTACTCTCAGGCATCCTACGAGCAGTACTTC.

The genes are TRBV2 and TRBJ2-7, with TRBD2 identical over 7 bases. Germline values: CDR1 SNHLY, CDR2 FYNNEI. The CDR3 runs to 11 residues. V shed 11 bases, J shed 3 bases, and the junction held 4 bases outside the gene matches. CDR3 in amino acids: CAGGGSYEQYF. The CDR3 DNA follows: TGTGCCGGCGGCGGGAGCTACGAGCAGTACTTC.

The rearrangement links TRBV9 to TRBJ2-2; D gene unclear. V lost 0 bases and J 5 bases, leaving 14 bases between the germline ends. The CDR3 has 16 amino acids. Per germline, CDR1 SGDLS and CDR2 YYNGEE. For the CDR3, the DNA is TGTGCCAGCAGCGTAGAGAGAATAGCCCCAACCGGGGAGCTGTTTTTT. This gives the protein CASSVERIAPTGELFF.

The V call is TRBV4-1, the J call TRBJ2-1, with D maybe TRBD1 (6 bases). The V gene lost 4 bases and the J gene lost 10 bases, with 8 bases spanning the gap. The CDR3 has 11 residues. Germline V gene sequence: CDR1 MGHRA, CDR2 YSYEKL. In DNA, the CDR3 is TGCGCCAGCAGCCCAGGGGCCGAGCAGTTCTTC. This sequence encodes CASSPGAEQFF.

The sample holds one count of this clone. The genes are TRBV27 and TRBJ2-1, with D maybe TRBD2 (5 bases). In germline, CDR1 is MNHEY, CDR2 SMNVEV (reference sequence). The V and J ends lost 5 bases and 3 bases respectively, with 8 bases between them. CDR3 length: 13 residues. DNA of the CDR3: TGTGCCAGCAGTCACGAGGGCTACAATGAGCAGTTCTTC. Translating gives CASSHEGYNEQFF.

This clone has only one observation. The V call is TRBV9, the J call TRBJ2-7, with D maybe TRBD2 (6 bases). This CDR3 contains 14 residues. Germline CDR1 is SGDLS and CDR2 is YYNGEE. V lost 0 bases, J lost 4 bases, and 11 bases lay in between. The CDR3 here is CASSVGREKYEQYF. CDR3 coding DNA: TGTGCCAGCAGCGTAGGACGGGAGAAGTACGAGCAGTACTTC.

The V call is TRBV7-9, the J call TRBJ2-5; a possible D gene is TRBD2 (5 bases). The germline V and J ends were trimmed by 5 bases and 5 bases, with 15 bases remaining between them. Germline V gives CDR1 SEHNR, CDR2 FQNEAQ (reference sequence). The CDR3 extends over 14 amino acids. DNA of the CDR3: TGTGCCAGCAGCAAACTAGGATTGGAGGAGACCCAGTACTTC. It encodes CASSKLGLEETQYF.

The rearrangement links TRBV7-8 to TRBJ1-5; the match to TRBD1 covers 7 bases. The CDR3 has 14 amino acids. Germline trimming cut 4 bases from V and 1 base from J; bases unmatched to any gene: 1. In germline, CDR1 is SGHVS, CDR2 FQNEAQ. For the CDR3, the DNA is TGTGCCAGCAGCTGGGGACAGAGCAATCAGCCCCAGCATTTT. Amino acids: CASSWGQSNQPQHF.

This clone was picked up a small number of times. The chain couples TRBV6-5 to TRBJ2-5; D perhaps matches TRBD1 (5 bases). V gave up 2 bases and J gave up 2 bases, with 9 bases separating them. The V gene's germline CDR1 is MNHEY and CDR2 SVGAGI. CDR3 length: 14 amino acids. The CDR3 DNA reads TGTGCCAGCAGTTACACTCAGGGACAAGAGACCCAGTACTTC. Its translation is CASSYTQGQETQYF.

The chain couples TRBV19 to TRBJ1-1; TRBD1 is a possible D gene (5 bases). CDR1 LNHDA and CDR2 SQIVND come from the germline V gene (reference sequence). This CDR3 spans 14 amino acids. V was trimmed by 5 bases and J by 1 base, leaving 11 bases between them. CDR3 bases: TGTGCCAGTAGTCCCAGACAGAAGAACACTGAAGCTTTCTTT. It is translated as CASSPRQKNTEAFF.

The chain has TRBV9 and TRBJ2-1; D remains unclear. CDR3 length: 13 residues. Trimming removed 3 bases at V and 8 bases at J, with 12 bases between. In germline, CDR1 is SGDLS, CDR2 YYNGEE. CDR3 nucleotide sequence: TGTGCCAGCAGCGCTCGACTCAGACATGAGCAGTTCTTC. It specifies CASSARLRHEQFF. Full variable domain (rest looked up from reference TRBV9 and TRBJ2-1): DSGVTQTPKHLITATGQRVTLRCSPRSGDLSVYWYQQSLDQGLQFLIQYYNGEERAKGNILERFSAQQFPDLHSELNLSSLELGDSALYFCASSARLRHEQFFGPGTRLTVL.

V and J are TRBV27 and TRBJ2-7, with D perhaps TRBD1 (6 bases). CDR1 is MNHEY and CDR2 is SMNVEV in the germline V gene (reference sequence). CDR3 length equals 13 residues. The ends were cut back, 6 bases at V and 3 bases at J, with 12 bases in the middle. In DNA form, the CDR3 reads TGTGCCAGCAGACTAGGGGGTGACTACGAGCAGTACTTC. Protein product: CASRLGGDYEQYF.

The chain uses TRBV29-1 and TRBJ2-7; 13 bases are a match to TRBD2. With 6 bases clipped from V and 2 bases from J, the junction kept 7 bases outside the gene matches. The CDR3 covers 15 residues. Germline lookup yields CDR1 SQVTM and CDR2 ANQGSEA. In nucleotides, the CDR3 is TGCAGCGTAACGGGACTAGCGGGGATAGCCTACGAGCAGTACTTC. Protein sequence: CSVTGLAGIAYEQYF.

The V call is TRBV5-1, the J call TRBJ2-5; D might be TRBD1 (6 bases). CDR1 and CDR2 from the germline V gene are SGHRS and YFSETQ. Trimming cost V 4 bases and J 2 bases, with 18 bases left between them. The CDR3 consists of 16 residues. The CDR3 sequence is CASSTRVAGDQETQYF. CDR3 nucleotides: TGCGCCAGCAGCACCCGGGTGGCAGGGGATCAAGAGACCCAGTACTTC. The full variable domain, in which reference TRBV5-1 and TRBJ2-5 provide the parts outside the CDR3, is KAGVTQTPRYLIKTRGQQVTLSCSPISGHRSVSWYQQTPGQGLQFLFEYFSETQRNKGNFPGRFSGRQFSNSRSEMNVSTLELGDSALYLCASSTRVAGDQETQYFGPGTRLLVL.

About this clone itself: A read error may be the cause here, since a much bigger clone is one base away. The V gene is TRBV7-3, the J gene TRBJ2-1; D remains ambiguous. The length of the CDR3 is 14 residues. CDR1 and CDR2 (germline): SGHTA, FQGTGA. The V end was cut by 2 bases, the J end by 0 bases, with 5 bases between. CDR3 protein: CASSLASSYNEQFF. The CDR3 DNA reads as TGTGCCAGCAGCTTAGCGAGCTCCTACAATGAGCAGTTCTTC.

This clone was counted a single time. The chain recombines TRBV27 with TRBJ1-1; TRBD1 matches at 8 bases. Germline V gives CDR1 MNHEY, CDR2 SMNVEV (reference sequence). This CDR3 spans 13 amino acids. V lost 5 bases to trimming and J lost 2 bases; unmatched junction nucleotides: 1. The DNA for the CDR3 is TGTGCCAGCAGTGGACAGGGAAACACTGAAGCTTTCTTT. Amino acids: CASSGQGNTEAFF.

The V call is TRBV9, the J call TRBJ1-2; possible D gene TRBD1, 6 bases. The CDR3 is made up of 15 amino acids. Trimming pared 4 bases from V and 8 bases from J, leaving 21 bases between. Germline CDR1 SGDLS, CDR2 YYNGEE. This CDR3 reads CASSPDPDSLRGYTF. CDR3 nucleotides: TGTGCCAGCAGCCCCGACCCGGACAGCCTACGAGGCTACACCTTC.

This clone was seen more than once but under ten times. The V gene is TRBV5-5, the J gene TRBJ1-5, with D uncertain. Germline V gene sequence: CDR1 SGHKS, CDR2 YYEKEE (reference sequence). V was trimmed by 2 bases and J by 5 bases, leaving 14 bases between them. The CDR3 is made up of 15 amino acids. Here the CDR3 DNA reads TGTGCCAGCAGCTTTAGCCGGATGGGTTATCAGCCCCAGCATTTT. Translated, it gives CASSFSRMGYQPQHF.